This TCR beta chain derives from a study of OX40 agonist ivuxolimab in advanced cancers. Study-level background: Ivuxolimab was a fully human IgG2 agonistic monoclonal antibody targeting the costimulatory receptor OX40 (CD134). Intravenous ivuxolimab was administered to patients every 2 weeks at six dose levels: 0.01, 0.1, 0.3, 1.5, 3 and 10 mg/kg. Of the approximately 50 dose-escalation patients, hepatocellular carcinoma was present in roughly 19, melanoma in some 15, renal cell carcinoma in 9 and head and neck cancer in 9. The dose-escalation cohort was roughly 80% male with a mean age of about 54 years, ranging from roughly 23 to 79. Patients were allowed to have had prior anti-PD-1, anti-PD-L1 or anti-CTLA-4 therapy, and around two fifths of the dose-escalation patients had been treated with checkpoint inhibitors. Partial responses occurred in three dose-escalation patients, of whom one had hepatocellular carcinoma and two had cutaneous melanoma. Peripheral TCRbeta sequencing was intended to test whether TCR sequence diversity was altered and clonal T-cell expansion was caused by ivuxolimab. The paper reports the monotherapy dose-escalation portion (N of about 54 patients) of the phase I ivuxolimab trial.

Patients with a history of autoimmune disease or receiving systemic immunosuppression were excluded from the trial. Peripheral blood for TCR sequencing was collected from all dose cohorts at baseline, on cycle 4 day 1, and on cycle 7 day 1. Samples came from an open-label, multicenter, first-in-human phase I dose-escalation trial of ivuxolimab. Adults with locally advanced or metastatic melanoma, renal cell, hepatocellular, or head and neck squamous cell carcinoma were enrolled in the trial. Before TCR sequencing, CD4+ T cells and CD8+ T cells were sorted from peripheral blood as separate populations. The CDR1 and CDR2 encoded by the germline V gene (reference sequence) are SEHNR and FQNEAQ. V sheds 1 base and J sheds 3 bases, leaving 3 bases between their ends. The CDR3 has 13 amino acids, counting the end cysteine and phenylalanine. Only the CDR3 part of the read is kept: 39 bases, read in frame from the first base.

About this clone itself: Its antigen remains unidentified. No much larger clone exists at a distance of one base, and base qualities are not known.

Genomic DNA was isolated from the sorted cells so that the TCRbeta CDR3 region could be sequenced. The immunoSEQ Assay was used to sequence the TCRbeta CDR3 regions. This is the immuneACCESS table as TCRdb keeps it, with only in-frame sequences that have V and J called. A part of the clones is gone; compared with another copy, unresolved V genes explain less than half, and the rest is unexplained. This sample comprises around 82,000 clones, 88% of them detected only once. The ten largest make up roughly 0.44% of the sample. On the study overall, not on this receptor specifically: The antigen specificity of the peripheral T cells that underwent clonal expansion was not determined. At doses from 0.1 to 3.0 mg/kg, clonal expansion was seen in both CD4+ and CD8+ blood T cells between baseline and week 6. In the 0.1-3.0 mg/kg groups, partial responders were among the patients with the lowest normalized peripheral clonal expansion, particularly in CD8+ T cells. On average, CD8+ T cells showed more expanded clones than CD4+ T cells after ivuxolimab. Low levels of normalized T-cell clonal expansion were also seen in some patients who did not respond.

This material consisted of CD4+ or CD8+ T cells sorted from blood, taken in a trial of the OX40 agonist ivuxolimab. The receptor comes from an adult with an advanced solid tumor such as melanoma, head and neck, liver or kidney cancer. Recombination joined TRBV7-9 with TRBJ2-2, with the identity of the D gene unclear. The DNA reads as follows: TGTGCCAGCAGCTTAGGGGACACCGGGGAGCTGTTTTTT. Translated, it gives CASSLGDTGELFF.